This T cell receptor (beta chain) was recovered during a study of shared clonotypes between healthy human individuals. Findings and caveats of the study: Non-shared clonotypes displayed generation probabilities falling below those of clonotypes present in all four donors.

Regarding this clone: Its matching antigen is unknown.

Using immunoSEQ multiplex PCR, the repertoire was profiled, and TCRdb retains in-frame clones only, with some absent. This table has roughly 2,300,000 clones, about nine tenths appearing once. The CDR3 length is 18 residues. V dropped 4 bases and J dropped 5 bases, with 25 bases sitting between them. The germline V gene encodes CDR1 SGHTS and CDR2 YDEGEE. The source of this sequence is a man younger than 30 in good health. Some clones in this sample may be carry-over from other donors' samples. The specimen was naive CD4+ T cells from PBMCs. Subset here: CD45RA+ positively selected. The chain uses TRBV5-8 and TRBJ2-1; maybe TRBD1 (6 bases). The CDR3 DNA reads as TGTGCCAGCAGCAAGCGTCGAGGGGACATATTTCGAAACAATGAGCAGTTCTTC. Translated, it gives CASSKRRGDIFRNNEQFF.